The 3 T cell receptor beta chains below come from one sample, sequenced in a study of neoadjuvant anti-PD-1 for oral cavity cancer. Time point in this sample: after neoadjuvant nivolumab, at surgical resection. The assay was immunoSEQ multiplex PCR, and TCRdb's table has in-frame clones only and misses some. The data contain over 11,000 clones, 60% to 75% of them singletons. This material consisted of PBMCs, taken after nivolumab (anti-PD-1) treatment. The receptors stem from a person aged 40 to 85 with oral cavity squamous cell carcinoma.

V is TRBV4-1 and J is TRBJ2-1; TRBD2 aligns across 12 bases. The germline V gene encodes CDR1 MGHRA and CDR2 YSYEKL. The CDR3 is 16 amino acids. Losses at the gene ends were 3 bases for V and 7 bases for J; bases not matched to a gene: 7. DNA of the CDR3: TGCGCCAGCAGCCAGTCCACTAGCGGGAGGAGGAATGAGCAGTTCTTC. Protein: CASSQSTSGRRNEQFF.

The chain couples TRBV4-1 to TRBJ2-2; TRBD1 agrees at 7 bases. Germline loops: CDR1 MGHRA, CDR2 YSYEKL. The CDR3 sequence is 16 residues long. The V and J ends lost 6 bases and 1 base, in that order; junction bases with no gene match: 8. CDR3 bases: TGCGCCAGCAGTCCCAGACAGGGTTTGAACACCGGGGAGCTGTTTTTT. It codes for CASSPRQGLNTGELFF.

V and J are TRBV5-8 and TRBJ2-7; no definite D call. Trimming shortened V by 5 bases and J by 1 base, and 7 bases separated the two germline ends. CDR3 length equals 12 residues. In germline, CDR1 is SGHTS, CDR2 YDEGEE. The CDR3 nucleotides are TGTGCCAGCAGGCTGATGTCCTACGAGCAGTACTTC. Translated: CASRLMSYEQYF.